These T cell receptor beta chains were read from a single sample in a study of CD8 T cells in Susac syndrome. TCRdb recomputed calls from the immunoSEQ multiplex PCR reads with MiXCR, one row per CDR3 protein. This sample yields 150,000 to 200,000 distinct CDR3 sequences, of which approximately 93% are seen a single time; around 0.1% belongs to the top ten. Sequenced sample: CD4+ T cells from PBMCs. These receptors were collected from a human donor in good health. Both conserved end residues are part of each CDR3. Fields, in order: J gene, V gene, CDR3 protein.

TRBJ2-3,TRBV2,CASSGTLQDTQYF
TRBJ2-1,TRBV9,CASSGPRLAGDEQFF
TRBJ1-1,TRBV6-1,CASRRQVGTEAFF
TRBJ2-3,TRBV7-2,CASSRDYRGVDTQYF
TRBJ1-1,TRBV7-3,CASSLNPTGGANTEAFF
TRBJ2-5,TRBV7-9,CASSLETETQYF
TRBJ2-5,TRBV29-1,CSGAGTASETQYF
TRBJ2-2,TRBV2,CASKSSETGELFF
TRBJ1-2,TRBV29-1,CSVEHGYTF
TRBJ2-7,TRBV9,CASSPDSVGEQYF
TRBJ2-3,TRBV7-9,CASSSGVYGDTQYF
TRBJ2-7,TRBV24-1,CATSDITNETGAYEQYF
TRBJ1-6,TRBV7-9,CASSKTGGGSPLHF
TRBJ2-7,TRBV3-1,CTSSQDAVMNEQYF
TRBJ1-1,TRBV10-3,CAISGKAENTEAFF
TRBJ1-5,TRBV15,CATSRTGAGSNQPQHF
TRBJ1-3,TRBV19,CASASDGNTIYF
TRBJ1-1,TRBV5-1,CASSREVLGTEAFF
TRBJ2-1,TRBV24-1,CATSDPGQADSREQFF
TRBJ1-3,TRBV4-1,CASSQESQSGNTIYF
TRBJ2-1,TRBV28,CASIHSGSIYNEQFF